The T cell receptor (beta chain) under discussion was sequenced for a study of cytomegalovirus exposure and HLA in healthy donors. A multiplex PCR was run with 60 Vbeta primers and 13 Jbeta primers. The data were produced by immunoSEQ multiplex PCR, yet TCRdb's version contains in-frame clones alone and is incomplete. Among under 140,000 clones listed, 65% to 80% were seen once. Notes on this clone: Its target is not known.

Those who donated were healthy bone marrow donors. Regarding the study as a whole: Researchers reported that three CMV-associated chains were confirmed in vitro as CMV antigen-specific. The likely origin of a cluster of highly shared sequence variants was a sequencing artifact.

The sequenced sample was PBMCs. The receptor's source is a woman aged 60-70 years in good health and CMV-seropositive.

CDR3 sequence: CASSAWGGNEQYF. The CDR3 nucleotides are TGTGCCAGCAGCGCATGGGGGGGGAACGAGCAGTACTTC. The chain uses TRBV9 and TRBJ2-7; 7 bases fit TRBD2. V shed 3 bases and J 5 bases; nucleotides not matched to a gene: 5. The CDR3 extends over 13 amino acids. The germline CDR1 and CDR2 sequences are SGDLS and YYNGEE.